This T cell receptor beta chain was profiled in a study of CD8 T cell repertoires and HIV-1 epitope variants. Study-wide background: Each of Twenty-five Gag and Nef epitope peptides stimulated a separate culture. 1M T cells were kept uncultured as a baseline. Controls were a CMV, EBV and flu peptide pool, Ebola AY9 negative control, and no-peptide well.

TCR beta CDR3 was sequenced at survey depth on immunoSEQ. Repertoires were generated with immunoSEQ multiplex PCR, while TCRdb's copy carries only in-frame clones and drops some. The data show 5,500 to 7,000 clones, 55% to 70% seen once. As for this clone: Its antigen is unknown.

CDR1 is MNHEY and CDR2 is SMNVEV in the germline V gene (reference sequence). This CDR3 is built from 15 residues. V lost 2 bases and J lost 4, with 14 bases in between. This receptor was identified in a male donor with HIV. The gene calls are TRBV27 and TRBJ2-5; tentative D call: TRBD2 (6 bases). The source material was cultured CD8+ T cells derived from PBMCs. The CDR3 region is CASSLGGQGGETQYF. The CDR3 coding sequence is TGTGCCAGCAGTTTAGGAGGGCAGGGCGGAGAGACCCAGTACTTC.